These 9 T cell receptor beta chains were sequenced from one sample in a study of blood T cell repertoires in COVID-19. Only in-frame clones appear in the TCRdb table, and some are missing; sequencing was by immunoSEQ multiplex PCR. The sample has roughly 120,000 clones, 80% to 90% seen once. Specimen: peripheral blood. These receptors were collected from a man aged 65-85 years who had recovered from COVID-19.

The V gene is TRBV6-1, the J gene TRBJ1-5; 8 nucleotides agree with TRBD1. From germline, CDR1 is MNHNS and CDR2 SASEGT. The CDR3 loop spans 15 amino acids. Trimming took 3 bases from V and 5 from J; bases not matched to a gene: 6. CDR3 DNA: TGTGCCAGCAGTGAGACAGGGGAGCAGGATCAGCCCCAGCATTTT. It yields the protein CASSETGEQDQPQHF.

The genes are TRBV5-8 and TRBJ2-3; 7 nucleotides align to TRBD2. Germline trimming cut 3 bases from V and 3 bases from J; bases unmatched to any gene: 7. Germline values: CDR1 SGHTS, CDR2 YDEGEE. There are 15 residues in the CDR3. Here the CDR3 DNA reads TGTGCCAGCAGCTCCCCGCCGGGAGGAACAGATACGCAGTATTTT. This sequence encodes CASSSPPGGTDTQYF. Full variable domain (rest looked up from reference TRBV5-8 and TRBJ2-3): EAGVTQSPTHLIKTRGQQATLRCSPISGHTSVYWYQQALGLGLQFLLWYDEGEERNRGNFPPRFSGRQFPNYSSELNVNALELEDSALYLCASSSPPGGTDTQYFGPGTRLTVL.

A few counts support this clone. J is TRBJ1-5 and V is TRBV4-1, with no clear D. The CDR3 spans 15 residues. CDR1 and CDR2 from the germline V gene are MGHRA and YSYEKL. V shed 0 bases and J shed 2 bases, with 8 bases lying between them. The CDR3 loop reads CASSQDPAGNQPQHF. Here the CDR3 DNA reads TGCGCCAGCAGCCAAGACCCAGCGGGCAATCAGCCCCAGCATTTT.

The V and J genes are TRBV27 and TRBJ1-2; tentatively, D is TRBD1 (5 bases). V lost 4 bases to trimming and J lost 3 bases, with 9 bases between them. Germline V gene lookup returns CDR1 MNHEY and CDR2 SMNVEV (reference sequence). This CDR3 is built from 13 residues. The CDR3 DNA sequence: TGTGCCAGCAGTTCGGGACTCTACTATGGCTACACCTTC. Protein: CASSSGLYYGYTF.

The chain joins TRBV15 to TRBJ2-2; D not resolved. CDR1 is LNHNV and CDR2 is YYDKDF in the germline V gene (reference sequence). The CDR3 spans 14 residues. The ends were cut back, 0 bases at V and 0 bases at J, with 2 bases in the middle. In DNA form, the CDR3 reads TGTGCCACCAGCAGAGACTCGAACACCGGGGAGCTGTTTTTT. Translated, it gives CATSRDSNTGELFF.

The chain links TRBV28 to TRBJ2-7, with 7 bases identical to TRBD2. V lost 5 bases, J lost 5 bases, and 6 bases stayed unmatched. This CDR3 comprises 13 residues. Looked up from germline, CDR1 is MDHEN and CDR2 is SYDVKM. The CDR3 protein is CASSPAGRNEQYF. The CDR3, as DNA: TGTGCCAGCAGTCCAGCCGGGAGGAACGAGCAGTACTTC.

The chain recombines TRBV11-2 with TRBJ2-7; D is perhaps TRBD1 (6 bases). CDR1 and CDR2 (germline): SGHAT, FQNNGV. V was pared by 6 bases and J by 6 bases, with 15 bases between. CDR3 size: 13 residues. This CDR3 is CASRLGQSSEQYF. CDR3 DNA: TGTGCCAGCAGACTTGGACAGTCCAGCGAGCAGTACTTC.

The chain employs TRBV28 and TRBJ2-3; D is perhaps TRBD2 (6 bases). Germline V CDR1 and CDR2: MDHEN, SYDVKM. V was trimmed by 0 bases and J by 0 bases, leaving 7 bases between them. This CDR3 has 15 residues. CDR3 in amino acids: CASSLCSGSTDTQYF. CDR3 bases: TGTGCCAGCAGTTTATGCAGCGGGAGCACAGATACGCAGTATTTT.

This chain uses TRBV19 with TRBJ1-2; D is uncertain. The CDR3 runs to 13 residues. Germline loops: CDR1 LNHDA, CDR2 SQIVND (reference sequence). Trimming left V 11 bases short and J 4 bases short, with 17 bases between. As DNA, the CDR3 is TGTGCCGCCTCCCCAACGGGAAGCTATGGCTACACCTTC. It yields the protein CAASPTGSYGYTF. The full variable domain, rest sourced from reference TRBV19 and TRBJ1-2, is DGGITQSPKYLFRKEGQNVTLSCEQNLNHDAMYWYRQDPGQGLRLIYYSQIVNDFQKGDIAEGYSVSREKKESFPLTVTSAQKNPTAFYLCAASPTGSYGYTFGSGTRLTVV.